This T cell receptor beta chain was captured by sequencing in a study of T cells in Graves' hyperthyroidism and ophthalmopathy. Study-wide findings and caveats: In the blood, most expanded thyroid clonotypes above 0.001 appeared as well. Ophthalmopathy was identified by the model a median about seven months ahead of onset.

TCR beta CDR3 regions were amplified from RNA. An initial round of RT-PCR targeting the TCR CDR3 relied on the HTBI primer set. From the multiplex PCR reads, TCRdb called clonotypes with MiXCR, one entry per CDR3 protein. The profile shows roughly 800,000 distinct CDR3 sequences, over 35% of them singletons. This clonotype was picked up many times. No antigen is known for it. Diagnoses were made from clinical symptoms, serum measures (thyroxine and TRAb), thyroid ultrasound and orbital computed tomography. Trimming at V came to 4 bases and at J to 8 bases, leaving 7 bases not matched to a gene. CDR1 is SQVTM and CDR2 is ANQGSEA in the germline V gene. The CDR3 extends over 14 amino acids.

The sequence derives from a man in his late teens or twenties with Graves' hyperthyroidism. The chain is built from TRBV29-1 and TRBJ1-3; 11 bases are shared with TRBD1. The sequencing input was blood. CDR3 nucleotide sequence: TGCAGCGTTGCTCCGGGGGACAGGGGGGACACCATATATTTT. As protein: CSVAPGDRGDTIYF.